These 15 T cell receptor beta chains were sequenced from one sample in a study of CD8+ T cells in alopecia areata. The authors extracted RNA and reverse transcribed it into cDNA as the sequencing template. Sequencing used immunoSEQ multiplex PCR; TCRdb keeps in-frame clones, though not all of them. The sample lists about 250,000 clones; around 67% were seen once. The material was CD4+ T cells sorted from blood, obtained at week 0. The receptor source for this set is a human donor with alopecia areata.

The chain combines TRBV29-1 with TRBJ1-5, with D possibly TRBD1 on 6 matching bases. Germline V gene lookup returns CDR1 SQVTM and CDR2 ANQGSEA. V dropped 6 bases and J dropped 7 bases, with 19 bases sitting between them. The CDR3 has 14 amino acids. DNA for the CDR3: TGCAGCGTGACCACCGGCGGACAGTACCAGCCCCAGCATTTT. Protein sequence: CSVTTGGQYQPQHF.

In its sample, this clone was seen a few times. The DNA for the CDR3 is TGTGCCAGCAGTCCCAGGGGGGAGAATGAGCAGTTCTTC. This gives the protein CASSPRGENEQFF. The V and J genes are TRBV6-6 and TRBJ2-1; a weak D match, TRBD1 (7 bases). The length of the CDR3 is 13 residues. CDR1 and CDR2 (germline): MNHNY, SVGAGI (reference sequence). V lost 5 bases to trimming and J lost 7 bases, with 12 bases between them.

The chain is built from TRBV6-6 and TRBJ1-2; D call uncertain. CDR3 length: 11 amino acids. Trimming stripped 0 bases from V and 6 bases from J, with 2 bases between. The germline CDR1 and CDR2 sequences are MNHNY and SVGAGI (reference sequence). The CDR3 sequence is CASSYSNGYTF. Written as DNA, the CDR3 is TGTGCCAGCAGTTACTCGAATGGCTACACCTTC.

V and J are TRBV30 and TRBJ2-7, with unresolved D. The CDR3 has 14 amino acids. V was trimmed by 7 bases and J by 0 bases, leaving 16 bases between them. Germline V lookup: CDR1 GTSNPN, CDR2 SVGIG (reference sequence). The CDR3 protein is CAYLGGGRSYEQYF. The CDR3 nucleotides are TGTGCCTATCTCGGTGGTGGGCGCTCCTACGAGCAGTACTTC.

The rearrangement links TRBV7-2 to TRBJ2-1, with no clear D. The CDR3 spans 13 residues. Per germline, CDR1 SGHTA and CDR2 FQGNSA. Trimming left V 6 bases short and J 2 bases short, with 8 bases between. The CDR3 here is CASSRGPYNEQFF. The CDR3 DNA sequence: TGTGCCAGCAGTCGCGGACCCTACAATGAGCAGTTCTTC.

This clone was seen only once. The germline gene is not matched at one end of the junction; a read error may be the cause. The chain is built from TRBV20-1 and TRBJ2-5; no firm D call. The CDR3 spans 11 residues. Per the germline V gene, CDR1 is DFQATT and CDR2 is SNEGSKA (reference sequence). The CDR3 nucleotides read TGCAGTGCGTCGGCCCAAGAGGCCCAGTACTTC. Its translation: CSASAQEAQYF.

The rearrangement joins TRBV9 to TRBJ2-3, with 10 nucleotides matching TRBD2. Looked up from germline, CDR1 is SGDLS and CDR2 is YYNGEE. CDR3 length: 15 amino acids. V trimming: 4 bases; J trimming: 1 base; junction bases outside the gene matches: 3. CDR3 sequence (DNA): TGTGCCAGCAGCAAAACTAGCGGGGGCACAGATACGCAGTATTTT. Translation gives CASSKTSGGTDTQYF.

This CDR3 is CSAGLSGTGELFF. In nucleotides, the CDR3 is TGCAGCGCGGGACTTTCGGGGACCGGGGAGCTGTTTTTT. This chain connects TRBV29-1 to TRBJ2-2, with a tentative D call TRBD2 (6 bases). V dropped 7 bases and J dropped 5 bases, with 14 bases sitting between them. The germline CDR1 and CDR2 sequences are SQVTM and ANQGSEA. This CDR3 contains 13 residues.

The genes are TRBV29-1 and TRBJ1-2; tentatively, D is TRBD1 (6 bases). V lost 4 bases to trimming and J lost 8 bases, with 11 bases between them. Per germline, CDR1 SQVTM and CDR2 ANQGSEA. CDR3 length equals 11 residues. The CDR3 coding sequence is TGCAGCGTTGTGGGGGACAAAGGCTACACCTTC. Protein product: CSVVGDKGYTF. Using reference TRBV29-1 and TRBJ1-2 for the parts outside the CDR3, the full variable domain is SAVISQKPSRDICQRGTSLTIQCQVDSQVTMMFWYRQQPGQSLTLIATANQGSEATYESGFVIDKFPISRPNLTFSTLTVSNMSPEDSSIYLCSVVGDKGYTFGSGTRLTVV.

The CDR3 DNA reads TGCGCCAGCAGAAAGGGGACAGGAGCAACCGGGGAGCTGTTTTTT. It specifies CASRKGTGATGELFF. The chain recombines TRBV4-1 with TRBJ2-2, with 8 bases matching TRBD1. Trimming cost V 6 bases and J 5 bases; bases outside gene matches: 8. The CDR3 loop spans 15 amino acids. Per the germline V gene, CDR1 is MGHRA and CDR2 is YSYEKL.

The chain joins TRBV9 to TRBJ2-7; TRBD2 aligns across 10 bases. CDR1 SGDLS and CDR2 YYNGEE come from the germline V gene. CDR3 length equals 13 residues. Unmatched junction bases numbered 2, after V lost 4 bases and J lost 4 bases. CDR3 DNA: TGTGCCAGCAGCCTTAGCGGGGGGTACGAGCAGTACTTC. This gives the protein CASSLSGGYEQYF.

Many counts were recorded for this clone. CDR3 bases: TGTGCCAGCAGCCACCGCCGGATTCAGGGGTTCGAGCAGTACTTC. It translates to CASSHRRIQGFEQYF. This chain joins TRBV7-8 and TRBJ2-7, with D possibly matching TRBD1 (6 bases). The length of the CDR3 is 15 residues. The germline V gene encodes CDR1 SGHVS and CDR2 FQNEAQ. Trimming cost V 5 bases and J 6 bases, with 20 bases left between them.

This clone appeared once. The chain combines TRBV29-1 with TRBJ1-1, with 10 nucleotides matching TRBD1. J lost 0 bases, V lost 4 bases, and 5 bases had no gene match. Germline CDR1 SQVTM, CDR2 ANQGSEA. The CDR3 runs to 15 residues. The CDR3 DNA sequence: TGCAGCGTTGTCGACAGGGGGCAGGTGAACACTGAAGCTTTCTTT. This encodes CSVVDRGQVNTEAFF.

This clone was detected only once. This sequence joins TRBV9 and TRBJ2-1; unclear D gene. The CDR3 length is 14 residues. Germline CDR1 is SGDLS and CDR2 is YYNGEE. Trimming took 2 bases from V and 3 from J, leaving 9 bases between them. The DNA for the CDR3 is TGTGCCAGCAGCGTCGGACCGGTCTACAATGAGCAGTTCTTC. It is translated as CASSVGPVYNEQFF. Complete variable domain (other parts from reference TRBV9 and TRBJ2-1): DSGVTQTPKHLITATGQRVTLRCSPRSGDLSVYWYQQSLDQGLQFLIQYYNGEERAKGNILERFSAQQFPDLHSELNLSSLELGDSALYFCASSVGPVYNEQFFGPGTRLTVL.

The V and J genes are TRBV29-1 and TRBJ2-7; the D is unclear. CDR1 is SQVTM, CDR2 ANQGSEA, per germline. This CDR3 has 10 residues. CDR3 sequence (DNA): TGCGCGGTCGGAGCCTACGAGCAGTACTTC. This sequence encodes CAVGAYEQYF.